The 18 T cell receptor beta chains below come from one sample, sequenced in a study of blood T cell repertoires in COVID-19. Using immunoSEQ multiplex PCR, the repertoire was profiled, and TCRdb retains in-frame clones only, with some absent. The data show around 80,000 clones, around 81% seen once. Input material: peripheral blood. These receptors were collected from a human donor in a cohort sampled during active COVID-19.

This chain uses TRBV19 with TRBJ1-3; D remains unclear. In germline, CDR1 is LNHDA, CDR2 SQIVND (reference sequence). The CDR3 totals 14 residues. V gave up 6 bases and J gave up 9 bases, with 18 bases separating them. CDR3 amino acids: CASSGKGGRSTIYF. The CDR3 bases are TGTGCCAGTAGCGGGAAAGGAGGTCGTAGCACCATATATTTT.

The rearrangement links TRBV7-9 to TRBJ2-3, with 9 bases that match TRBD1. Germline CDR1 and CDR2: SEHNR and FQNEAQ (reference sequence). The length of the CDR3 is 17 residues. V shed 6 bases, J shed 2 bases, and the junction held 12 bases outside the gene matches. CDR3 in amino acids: CASSSGTGSPSTDTQYF. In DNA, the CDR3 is TGTGCCAGCAGTTCCGGGACAGGGTCCCCTTCCACAGATACGCAGTATTTT. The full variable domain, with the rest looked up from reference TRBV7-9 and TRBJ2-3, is DTGVSQNPRHKITKRGQNVTFRCDPISEHNRLYWYRQTLGQGPEFLTYFQNEAQLEKSRLLSDRFSAERPKGSFSTLEIQRTEQGDSAMYLCASSSGTGSPSTDTQYFGPGTRLTVL.

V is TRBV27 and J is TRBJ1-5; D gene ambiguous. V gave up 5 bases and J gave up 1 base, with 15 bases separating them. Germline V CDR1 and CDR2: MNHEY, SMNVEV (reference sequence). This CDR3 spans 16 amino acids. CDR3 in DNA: TGTGCCAGCAGTCCCCTTTGGCTAGAGAGCAATCAGCCCCAGCATTTT. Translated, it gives CASSPLWLESNQPQHF.

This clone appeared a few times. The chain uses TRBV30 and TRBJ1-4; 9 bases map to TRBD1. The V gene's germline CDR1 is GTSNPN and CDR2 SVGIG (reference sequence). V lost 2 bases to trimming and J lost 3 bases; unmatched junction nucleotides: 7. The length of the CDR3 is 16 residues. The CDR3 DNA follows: TGTGCCTGGAGTAACCACAGGGGGCAGGCTAATGAAAAACTGTTTTTT. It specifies CAWSNHRGQANEKLFF. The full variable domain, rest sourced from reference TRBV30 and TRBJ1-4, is SQTIHQWPATLVQPVGSPLSLECTVEGTSNPNLYWYRQAAGRGLQLLFYSVGIGQISSEVPQNLSASRPQDRQFILSSKKLLLSDSGFYLCAWSNHRGQANEKLFFGSGTQLSVL.

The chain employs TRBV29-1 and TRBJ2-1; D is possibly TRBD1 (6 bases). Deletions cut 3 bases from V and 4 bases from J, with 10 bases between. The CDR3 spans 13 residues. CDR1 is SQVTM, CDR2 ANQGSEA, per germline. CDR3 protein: CSVEGARYNEQFF. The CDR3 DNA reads TGCAGCGTTGAGGGGGCGCGGTACAATGAGCAGTTCTTC.

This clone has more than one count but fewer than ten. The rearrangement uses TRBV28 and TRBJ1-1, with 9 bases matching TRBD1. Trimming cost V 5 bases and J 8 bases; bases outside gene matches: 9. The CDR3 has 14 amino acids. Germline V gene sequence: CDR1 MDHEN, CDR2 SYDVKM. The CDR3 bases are TGTGCCAGCAGTCCTTGGACAGGGGTACAGGAAGCTTTCTTT. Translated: CASSPWTGVQEAFF.

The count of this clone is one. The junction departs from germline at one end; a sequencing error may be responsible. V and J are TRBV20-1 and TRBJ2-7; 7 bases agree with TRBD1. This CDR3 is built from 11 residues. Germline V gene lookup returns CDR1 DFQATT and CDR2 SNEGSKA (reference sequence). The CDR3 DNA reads TGCAGTGCTAGGAGAGGACAGGCTGGGCACTTC. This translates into CSARRGQAGHF.

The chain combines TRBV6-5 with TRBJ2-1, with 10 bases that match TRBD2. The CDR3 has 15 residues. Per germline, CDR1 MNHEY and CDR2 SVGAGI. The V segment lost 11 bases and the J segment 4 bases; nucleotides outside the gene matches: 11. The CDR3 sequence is CAVTTHSGGYNEQFF. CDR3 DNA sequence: TGTGCCGTTACAACCCATAGCGGGGGGTACAATGAGCAGTTCTTC.

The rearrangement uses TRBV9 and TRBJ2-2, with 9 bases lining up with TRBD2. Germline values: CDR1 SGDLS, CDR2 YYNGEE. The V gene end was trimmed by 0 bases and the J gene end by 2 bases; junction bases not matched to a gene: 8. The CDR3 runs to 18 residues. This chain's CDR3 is CASSVVSSGGLNTGELFF. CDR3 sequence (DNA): TGTGCCAGCAGCGTAGTGAGTAGCGGGGGACTAAACACCGGGGAGCTGTTTTTT.

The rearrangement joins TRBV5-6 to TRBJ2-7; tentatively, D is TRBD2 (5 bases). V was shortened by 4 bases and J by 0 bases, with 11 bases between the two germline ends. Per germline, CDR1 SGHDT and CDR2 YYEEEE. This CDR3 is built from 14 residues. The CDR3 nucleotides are TGTGCCAGCAGCCTGGGGAGCAGCTCCTACGAGCAGTACTTC. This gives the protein CASSLGSSSYEQYF. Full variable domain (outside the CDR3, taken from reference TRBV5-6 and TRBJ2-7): DAGVTQSPTHLIKTRGQQVTLRCSPKSGHDTVSWYQQALGQGPQFIFQYYEEEERQRGNFPDRFSGHQFPNYSSELNVNALLLGDSALYLCASSLGSSSYEQYFGPGTRLTVT.

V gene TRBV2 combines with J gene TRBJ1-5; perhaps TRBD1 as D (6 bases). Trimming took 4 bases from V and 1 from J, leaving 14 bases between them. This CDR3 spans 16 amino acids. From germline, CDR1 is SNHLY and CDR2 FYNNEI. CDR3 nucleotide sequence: TGTGCCAGCAGTGTCACAGGGAAACGGAGCAATCAGCCCCAGCATTTT. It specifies CASSVTGKRSNQPQHF.

The CDR3: CASSLGGDGYTF. The CDR3 bases are TGTGCCAGCAGCTTAGGCGGGGATGGCTACACCTTC. The chain links TRBV7-9 to TRBJ1-2; D is undetermined. The V gene lost 1 base and the J gene lost 6 bases, with 6 bases spanning the gap. The length of the CDR3 is 12 residues. Germline V gene data show CDR1 as SEHNR and CDR2 as FQNEAQ (reference sequence).

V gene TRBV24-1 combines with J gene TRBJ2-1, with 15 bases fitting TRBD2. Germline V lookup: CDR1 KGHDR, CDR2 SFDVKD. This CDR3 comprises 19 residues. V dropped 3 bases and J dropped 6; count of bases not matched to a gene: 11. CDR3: CATSDNGLAGGPSGNEQFF. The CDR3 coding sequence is TGTGCCACCAGTGATAACGGACTAGCGGGAGGGCCCTCGGGCAATGAGCAGTTCTTC.

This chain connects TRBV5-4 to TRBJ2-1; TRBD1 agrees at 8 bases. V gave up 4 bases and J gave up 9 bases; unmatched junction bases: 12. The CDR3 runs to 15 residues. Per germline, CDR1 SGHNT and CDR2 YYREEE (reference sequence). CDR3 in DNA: TGTGCCAGCAGCCCGAAGGACAGGGTGGTGAGTGAGCAGTTCTTC. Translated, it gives CASSPKDRVVSEQFF.

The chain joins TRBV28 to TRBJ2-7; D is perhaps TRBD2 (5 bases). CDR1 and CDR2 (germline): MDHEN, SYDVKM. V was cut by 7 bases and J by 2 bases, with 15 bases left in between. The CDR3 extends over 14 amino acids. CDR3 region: CASTLGLATYEQYF. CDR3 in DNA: TGTGCCAGCACCCTAGGGCTAGCTACCTACGAGCAGTACTTC.

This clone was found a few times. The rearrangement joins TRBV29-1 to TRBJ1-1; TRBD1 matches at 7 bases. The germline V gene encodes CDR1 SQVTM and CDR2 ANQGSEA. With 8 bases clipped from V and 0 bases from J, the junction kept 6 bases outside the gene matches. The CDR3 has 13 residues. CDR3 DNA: TGCAGCTCCGTAGGGGGCATGAACACTGAAGCTTTCTTT. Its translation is CSSVGGMNTEAFF. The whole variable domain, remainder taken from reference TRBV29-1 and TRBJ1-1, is SAVISQKPSRDICQRGTSLTIQCQVDSQVTMMFWYRQQPGQSLTLIATANQGSEATYESGFVIDKFPISRPNLTFSTLTVSNMSPEDSSIYLCSSVGGMNTEAFFGQGTRLTVV.

The CDR3 sequence is CASSLGGPTDTQYF. CDR3 coding DNA: TGTGCCAGCAGCTTAGGGGGGCCCACAGATACGCAGTATTTT. The gene calls are TRBV7-6 and TRBJ2-3; maybe TRBD1 (6 bases). Germline-derived CDR1 and CDR2 are SGHVS and FNYEAQ. Deletions cut 1 base from V and 2 bases from J, with 7 bases between. The CDR3 is 14 amino acids.

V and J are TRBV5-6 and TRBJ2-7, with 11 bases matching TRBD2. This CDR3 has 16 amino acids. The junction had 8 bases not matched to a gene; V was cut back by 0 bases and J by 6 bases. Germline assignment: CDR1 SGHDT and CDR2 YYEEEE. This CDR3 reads CASSLDSGRALVEQYF. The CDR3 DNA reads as TGTGCCAGCAGCTTGGATAGCGGGAGGGCCTTGGTCGAGCAGTACTTC.